This is a list of T cell receptor beta chains from one sample in a study of blood T cell repertoires in COVID-19. The repertoire was sequenced with immunoSEQ multiplex PCR; TCRdb's copy has only in-frame clones and lacks some. The profile shows some 200,000 clones, less than 85% of them singletons. Source material: peripheral blood. The source of these receptors is a woman in her seventies with acute or convalescent COVID-19. Each CDR3 is given with its conserved first and last residue. D genes are given only for firm matches. Not every row has a clone size; where given, it reads once, few, many or a size class.

cdr3_length	v_call	d_call	clone_size	j_call	cdr3_aa	cdr3_nt
14	TRBV28	TRBD2	NA	TRBJ2-7	CASRTSGRAYEQYF	TGTGCCAGCAGAACTAGCGGGAGGGCCTACGAGCAGTACTTC
16	TRBV5-4	TRBD1	NA	TRBJ1-3	CASSRPGQSSGNTIYF	TGTGCCAGCAGCCGTCCGGGACAGAGCTCTGGAAACACCATATATTTT
15	TRBV6-5	NA	NA	TRBJ2-1	CASSYSRLGYNEQFF	TGTGCCAGCAGTTACTCTCGACTAGGGTACAATGAGCAGTTCTTC
13	TRBV10-3	NA	NA	TRBJ1-6	CAIHRSYNSPLHF	TGTGCCATTCACAGATCCTATAATTCACCCCTCCACTTT
14	TRBV3-1/TRBV3-2	TRBD1	NA	TRBJ2-5	CASSPRGFQETQYF	TGTGCCAGCAGCCCCAGGGGGTTCCAAGAGACCCAGTACTTC
15	TRBV5-4	NA	few	TRBJ2-7	CASSSPRSSSYEQYF	TGTGCCAGCAGCTCACCGAGGTCCAGCTCCTACGAGCAGTACTTC
16	TRBV15	TRBD1	few	TRBJ1-5	CATSRDPRTGDQPQHF	TGTGCCACCAGCAGAGATCCCAGGACAGGGGATCAGCCCCAGCATTTT
16	TRBV29-1	TRBD2	NA	TRBJ2-7	CSVEKSRLADLYEQYF	TGCAGCGTTGAGAAATCCCGACTAGCGGACCTCTACGAGCAGTACTTC
17	TRBV5-3	TRBD2	NA	TRBJ2-7	CARSLMLAGELEYEQYF	TGTGCCAGAAGCTTGATGCTGGCGGGAGAGCTAGAGTACGAGCAGTACTTC
16	TRBV7-2	NA	few	TRBJ2-6	CASSLETGSGANVLTF	TGTGCCAGCAGCTTAGAGACGGGCTCTGGGGCCAACGTCCTGACTTTC
18	TRBV12-2	NA	once	TRBJ2-1	CASRLGLAAFSSYNEQFF	TGTGCAAGTCGCTTGGGGCTAGCGGCCTTTAGCTCCTACAATGAGCAGTTCTTC
14	TRBV5-1	NA	NA	TRBJ1-5	CASSLGGGNQPQHF	TGCGCCAGCAGCTTGGGGGGGGGCAATCAGCCCCAGCATTTT
20	TRBV7-8	TRBD2	NA	TRBJ2-3	CASSVARRLAGGAVTDTQYF	TGTGCCAGCAGCGTTGCACGGAGACTAGCGGGAGGCGCGGTGACAGATACGCAGTATTTT
16	TRBV27	TRBD1	once	TRBJ1-2	CASSLVSTGTYYGYTF	TGTGCCAGCAGTTTAGTCTCGACAGGGACCTACTATGGCTACACCTTC
15	TRBV9	NA	NA	TRBJ2-2	CASSVGSLATGELFF	TGTGCCAGCAGCGTAGGTAGCCTGGCTACCGGGGAGCTGTTTTTT
17	TRBV9	TRBD2	NA	TRBJ2-2	CASSVEVAGEVTGELFF	TGTGCCAGCAGCGTAGAAGTAGCGGGAGAGGTCACCGGGGAGCTGTTTTTT
15	TRBV20-1	TRBD1	NA	TRBJ2-7	CSASWAGTGRYEQYF	TGCAGTGCTAGTTGGGCCGGGACAGGGAGGTACGAGCAGTACTTC
16	TRBV7-9	TRBD1	NA	TRBJ1-2	CASSPSTGTGTYGYTF	TGTGCCAGCAGCCCTTCCACCGGGACAGGGACTTATGGCTACACCTTC
14	TRBV5-1	NA	NA	TRBJ1-1	CASSSGTLNTEAFF	TGCGCCAGCAGCTCGGGGACATTGAACACTGAAGCTTTCTTT
15	TRBV7-9	NA	once	TRBJ1-3	CASSLGGTAGNTIYF	TGTGCCAGCAGCTTAGGCGGGACGGCTGGAAACACCATATATTTT
13	TRBV11-2	TRBD2	NA	TRBJ2-1	CASRGGGLNEQFF	TGTGCCAGCAGGGGCGGGGGTTTGAATGAGCAGTTCTTC
16	TRBV5-4	TRBD2	NA	TRBJ2-3	CASSHGTSRSTDTQYF	TGTGCCAGCAGCCACGGGACTAGCAGAAGCACAGATACGCAGTATTTT
16	TRBV21-1	NA	NA	TRBJ2-7	CASSKETETGTYEQYF	TGTGCCAGCAGCAAAGAAACTGAGACAGGGACCTACGAGCAGTACTTC
14	TRBV19	NA	few	TRBJ2-2	CASSIGGDTGELFF	TGTGCCAGTAGTATAGGGGGGGACACCGGGGAGCTGTTTTTT
14	TRBV5-8	TRBD1	NA	TRBJ1-5	CASSLGTGVQPQHF	TGTGCCAGCAGCTTGGGGACAGGGGTTCAGCCCCAGCATTTT
13	TRBV29-1	NA	NA	TRBJ1-1	CSVTGQHSTEAFF	TGCAGCGTTACGGGTCAACACTCTACTGAAGCTTTCTTT
14	TRBV3-1/TRBV3-2	NA	NA	TRBJ1-2	CASSQDGRAYGYTF	TGTGCCAGCAGCCAAGATGGGAGAGCCTATGGCTACACCTTC
14	TRBV2	NA	NA	TRBJ1-4	CASGEGSTNEKLFF	TGTGCCAGCGGAGAGGGATCAACTAATGAAAAACTGTTTTTT
16	TRBV19	NA	NA	TRBJ2-3	CASSIILVGVADTQYF	TGTGCCAGTAGTATCATCTTAGTGGGCGTAGCAGATACGCAGTATTTT
13	TRBV12-3/TRBV12-4	NA	NA	TRBJ2-2	CASSSTRGGELFF	TGTGCCAGCAGTTCAACAAGGGGCGGGGAGCTGTTTTTT
13	TRBV29-1	TRBD2	NA	TRBJ2-1	CSAEGTSIHEQFF	TGCAGCGCTGAGGGGACTAGCATCCATGAGCAGTTCTTC
15	TRBV5-1	TRBD1	NA	TRBJ1-4	CASSAGQATNEKLFF	TGCGCCAGCAGCGCGGGACAGGCAACTAATGAAAAACTGTTTTTT
16	TRBV6-5	NA	NA	TRBJ1-1	CASSYSSLGGETEAFF	TGTGCCAGCAGTTACTCCTCCCTGGGAGGGGAAACTGAAGCTTTCTTT
14	TRBV28	NA	NA	TRBJ2-7	CASSFGRNLYEQYF	TGTGCCAGCAGTTTCGGCAGGAACCTCTACGAGCAGTACTTC
14	TRBV7-2	TRBD1	NA	TRBJ2-7	CASSPRDRFYEQYF	TGTGCCAGCAGCCCTCGGGACAGATTCTACGAGCAGTACTTC
24	TRBV28	TRBD1	NA	TRBJ1-4	CASSLKGTGGRRRQGSAGYEKLFF	TGTGCCAGCAGTTTAAAGGGGACAGGGGGGCGACGGAGGCAAGGAAGCGCGGGATATGAAAAACTGTTTTTT
15	TRBV5-1	TRBD2	NA	TRBJ2-1	CASSTASGSYNEQFF	TGCGCCAGCAGCACAGCTAGCGGGAGTTACAATGAGCAGTTCTTC
22	TRBV27	NA	NA	TRBJ1-5	CASSFPRPSGTRGYRSNQPQHF	TGTGCCAGCAGTTTCCCCCGGCCTTCCGGGACAAGGGGGTATAGGAGCAATCAGCCCCAGCATTTT
12	TRBV19	NA	few	TRBJ1-4	CASSIGYEKLFF	TGTGCCAGTAGTATCGGGTACGAAAAACTGTTTTTT
15	TRBV28	TRBD1	NA	TRBJ2-5	CASSGTGARWETQYF	TGTGCCAGCAGTGGGACAGGGGCCCGGTGGGAGACCCAGTACTTC
17	TRBV12-5	TRBD2	NA	TRBJ2-1	CASGLAGTSSSYNEQFF	TGTGCTAGTGGTTTGGCCGGGACTAGCTCCTCCTACAATGAGCAGTTCTTC
16	TRBV7-9	TRBD1	few	TRBJ2-2	CASSSTGGFDTGELFF	TGTGCCAGCAGCTCGACAGGGGGCTTTGACACCGGGGAGCTGTTTTTT
16	TRBV28	NA	NA	TRBJ1-4	CASSLATGASNEKLFF	TGTGCCAGCAGTTTAGCCACAGGAGCATCTAATGAAAAACTGTTTTTT
16	TRBV2	TRBD1	NA	TRBJ1-5	CASRGTGGGSNQPQHF	TGTGCCAGCAGGGGGACAGGGGGAGGGAGCAATCAGCCCCAGCATTTT
16	TRBV28	TRBD1	NA	TRBJ1-2	CASSLPSTSQGYGYTF	TGTGCCAGCAGTCTTCCCTCCACCTCACAGGGGTATGGCTACACCTTC
14	TRBV9	NA	NA	TRBJ1-6	CASSVGGEDSPLHF	TGTGCCAGCAGCGTAGGGGGCGAGGATTCACCCCTCCACTTT
16	TRBV27	TRBD1	few	TRBJ1-5	CASSPIRPTGNQPQHF	TGTGCCAGCAGTCCGATCCGCCCGACAGGGAATCAGCCCCAGCATTTT
15	TRBV5-5	NA	NA	TRBJ1-3	CASSLQAGAGNTIYF	TGTGCCAGCAGCTTACAGGCAGGGGCCGGAAACACCATATATTTT
17	TRBV9	NA	NA	TRBJ2-3	CASSVDPWGQSTDTQYF	TGTGCCAGCAGCGTAGACCCTTGGGGACAAAGCACAGATACGCAGTATTTT
15	TRBV11-3	TRBD1	NA	TRBJ2-1	CASSPGGGPYNEQFF	TGTGCCAGCAGCCCAGGGGGCGGGCCTTACAATGAGCAGTTCTTC
14	TRBV7-2	NA	NA	TRBJ1-1	CASSLVGLDTEAFF	TGTGCCAGCAGCTTAGTGGGACTTGACACTGAAGCTTTCTTT
14	TRBV30	NA	NA	TRBJ2-7	CAWRTPGLTYEQYF	TGTGCCTGGCGAACACCGGGACTGACCTACGAGCAGTACTTC
18	TRBV7-9	TRBD1	NA	TRBJ1-5	CASSSDGGTAYSNQPQHF	TGTGCCAGCAGCTCAGACGGTGGGACAGCTTATAGCAATCAGCCCCAGCATTTT
16	TRBV3-1/TRBV3-2	TRBD1	NA	TRBJ2-5	CASSQDWEQGQETQYF	TGTGCCAGCAGCCAAGATTGGGAACAGGGGCAAGAGACCCAGTACTTC
12	TRBV29-1	TRBD1	NA	TRBJ1-1	CSAGTVNTEAFF	TGCAGCGCCGGGACAGTAAACACTGAAGCTTTCTTT